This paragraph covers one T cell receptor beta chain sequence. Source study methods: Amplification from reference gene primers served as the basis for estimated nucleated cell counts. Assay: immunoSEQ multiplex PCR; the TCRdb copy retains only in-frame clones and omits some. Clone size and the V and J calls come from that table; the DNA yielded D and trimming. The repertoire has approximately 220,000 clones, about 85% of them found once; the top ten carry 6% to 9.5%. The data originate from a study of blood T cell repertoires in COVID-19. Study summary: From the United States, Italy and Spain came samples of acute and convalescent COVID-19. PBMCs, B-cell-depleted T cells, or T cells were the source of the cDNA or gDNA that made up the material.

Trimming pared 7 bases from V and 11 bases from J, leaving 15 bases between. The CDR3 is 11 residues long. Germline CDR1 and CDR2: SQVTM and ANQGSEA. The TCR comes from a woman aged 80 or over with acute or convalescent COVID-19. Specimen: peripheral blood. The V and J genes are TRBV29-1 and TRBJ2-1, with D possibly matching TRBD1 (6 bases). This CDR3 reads CSADLGHQQFF. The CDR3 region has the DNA TGCAGCGCTGACCTGGGACATCAGCAGTTCTTC.